A single sample is the source of the 5 T cell receptor beta chains below, sequenced in a study of blood T cell repertoires in COVID-19. Measured with immunoSEQ multiplex PCR; TCRdb has only the in-frame clones, and not every one. In the table there are about 270,000 clones, about four fifths of which are singletons. The sequencing input was peripheral blood. These receptors came from a man aged 80 or over with acute or convalescent COVID-19.

This chain joins TRBV28 and TRBJ2-3, with D tentatively TRBD2 (6 bases). CDR1 and CDR2 from the germline V gene are MDHEN and SYDVKM. The germline V and J ends were trimmed by 6 bases and 0 bases, with 13 bases remaining between them. The CDR3 consists of 15 residues. CDR3 loop: CASRTRGFSTDTQYF. The DNA for the CDR3 is TGTGCCAGCAGGACCCGGGGGTTTAGCACAGATACGCAGTATTTT.

This chain connects TRBV11-2 to TRBJ1-6; D not resolved. V was clipped by 2 bases and J by 8 bases, with 13 bases between them. CDR1 and CDR2 from the germline V gene are SGHAT and FQNNGV. CDR3 size: 15 residues. This CDR3 reads CASSLSVSGHSPLHF. CDR3 DNA: TGTGCCAGCAGCTTATCAGTGTCAGGTCATTCACCCCTCCACTTT.

The chain uses TRBV2 and TRBJ2-7; weak D call: TRBD2 (5 bases). Trimming cost V 6 bases and J 2 bases, with 14 bases left between them. Germline V CDR1 and CDR2: SNHLY, FYNNEI. This CDR3 is 14 amino acids long. The CDR3 reads CASSAHGSPYEQYF. The CDR3 nucleotides read TGTGCCAGCAGCGCCCATGGGAGCCCCTACGAGCAGTACTTC.

This clone was seen a few times. J is TRBJ2-1 and V is TRBV7-3; TRBD2 agrees at 8 bases. Germline CDR1 and CDR2: SGHTA and FQGTGA. V was pared by 4 bases and J by 4 bases, with 6 bases of the junction left unmatched. The CDR3 is 15 amino acids. The CDR3 loop reads CASSSTSGRYNEQFF. Here the CDR3 DNA reads TGTGCCAGCAGCTCCACCAGCGGGAGATACAATGAGCAGTTCTTC.

The rearrangement joins TRBV6-1 to TRBJ2-1, with TRBD1 as a possible D gene (5 bases). Per the germline V gene, CDR1 is MNHNS and CDR2 is SASEGT. The germline V and J ends were trimmed by 2 bases and 10 bases, with 18 bases remaining between them. The CDR3 consists of 15 residues. The CDR3 DNA reads as TGTGCCAGCAGTGAAATAGTAGGTCGTAGGGGAGAGCAGTTCTTC. It specifies CASSEIVGRRGEQFF.